Listed below are T cell receptor beta chains from one sample, sequenced in a study of cytomegalovirus exposure and HLA in healthy donors. Assay: immunoSEQ multiplex PCR; the TCRdb copy retains only in-frame clones and omits some. This sample carries about 64,000 clones, around nine tenths of them seen once, and the ten largest clones take around 1.7%. Source material: PBMCs. The receptor set was obtained from a woman between 18 and 29 years old in good health and CMV-seronegative. Each CDR3 is given with its conserved first and last residue. Size values are once, few and many counts, or a class for expanded clones, and some rows have none.

size | V | CDR3
NA | TRBV5-4 | CASSLGLAGVTDTQYF
NA | TRBV27 | CASSSRTGGSNSPLHF
NA | TRBV19 | CASSTRTGGGNEQFF
once | TRBV28 | CASRSLDRGELFF
NA | TRBV5-1 | CASSLLASGGQETQYF
NA | TRBV18 | CASSRKGYGYTF
NA | TRBV5-1 | CASSLAGSSYEQYF
once | TRBV4-2 | CASSRPGATWNTEAFF
NA | TRBV2 | CASSERSYEQYF
NA | TRBV4-3 | CASSQIQYNEQFF
few | TRBV19 | CASSRSLNYEQYF
NA | TRBV4-2 | CASSQDLGTGFHTIYF
NA | TRBV5-1 | CASRRGTSDTGELFF
NA | TRBV7-6 | CASSPHPQPKETQYF
NA | TRBV28 | CASSSGLQAYEQYF
NA | TRBV5-1 | CASGTGNPAKNIQYF
NA | TRBV4-3 | CASSRDRGYEQYF
NA | TRBV15 | CATSPTELAGVDTQYF
few | TRBV5-1 | CASSLGGAGLTYEQYF
NA | TRBV25-1 | CASSESLGTGNGANVLTF
NA | TRBV5-1 | CASSLDGHNEKLFF
once | TRBV11-2 | CASRTRTPYEQYF